These T cell receptor beta chains were read from a single sample in a study of shared clonotypes between healthy human individuals. Sequencing was performed with immunoSEQ multiplex PCR; in TCRdb, only in-frame clones are kept and a portion is missing. Among roughly 2.5 million clones listed, approximately 90% were seen once. The material sequenced was naive CD4+ T cells sorted from blood. The receptors shown here come from a man between 18 and 29 years old in good health. The CDR3 runs from the conserved cysteine through the conserved F or W. The order of the fields is D gene, clone size, J gene, V gene, CDR3 DNA, CDR3 protein. A D gene is named only where the DNA matches it firmly. Expanded clones get a size class; other rows say once, few or many, or leave the size out.

D gene: NA; clone size: few; J gene: TRBJ1-1; V gene: TRBV30; CDR3 DNA: TGTGCCTGGAGTGGACAGCTAAACACTGAAGCTTTCTTT; CDR3 protein: CAWSGQLNTEAFF
D gene: NA; clone size: NA; J gene: TRBJ1-5; V gene: TRBV7-8; CDR3 DNA: TGTGCCAGCAGCCCCAGGATCGGCAATCAGCCCCAGCATTTT; CDR3 protein: CASSPRIGNQPQHF
D gene: TRBD1; clone size: NA; J gene: TRBJ1-1; V gene: TRBV2; CDR3 DNA: TGTGCCAGCAGGGCACAGGGGTCCACTGAAGCTTTCTTT; CDR3 protein: CASRAQGSTEAFF
D gene: NA; clone size: once; J gene: TRBJ2-6; V gene: TRBV5-1; CDR3 DNA: TGCGCCAGCAGCTTGGGGCACACCGGGGCCAACGTCCTGACTTTC; CDR3 protein: CASSLGHTGANVLTF
D gene: TRBD2; clone size: NA; J gene: TRBJ2-5; V gene: TRBV15; CDR3 DNA: TGTGCCACCAGCAGAACTCAGCGGGAGGGGACCCAGTACTTC; CDR3 protein: CATSRTQREGTQYF
D gene: NA; clone size: NA; J gene: TRBJ1-1; V gene: TRBV28; CDR3 DNA: TGTGCCAGCAGTTCGTACACTGAAGCTTTCTTT; CDR3 protein: CASSSYTEAFF
D gene: NA; clone size: NA; J gene: TRBJ2-5; V gene: TRBV6-1; CDR3 DNA: TGTGCCAGCAGTGAAGCAAGTGGGTATCGGGAGACCCAGTACTTC; CDR3 protein: CASSEASGYRETQYF
D gene: TRBD1; clone size: NA; J gene: TRBJ2-5; V gene: TRBV2; CDR3 DNA: TGTGCCAGCAGAGGACCGGGACAGAGAACGGACTTC; CDR3 protein: CASRGPGQRTDF
D gene: TRBD1; clone size: NA; J gene: TRBJ1-2; V gene: TRBV5-4; CDR3 DNA: TGTGCCAGCAGCCCCGGACAGGAGTATGGCTACACCTTC; CDR3 protein: CASSPGQEYGYTF
D gene: NA; clone size: NA; J gene: TRBJ1-2; V gene: TRBV5-6; CDR3 DNA: TGTGCCAGCAGCTTGCGATCTAACTATGGCTACACCTTC; CDR3 protein: CASSLRSNYGYTF
D gene: NA; clone size: NA; J gene: TRBJ2-7; V gene: TRBV6-4; CDR3 DNA: TGTGCCAGCCCCCAAGGGACTGGTACCTACGAGCAGTACTTC; CDR3 protein: CASPQGTGTYEQYF
D gene: NA; clone size: NA; J gene: TRBJ2-1; V gene: TRBV11-2; CDR3 DNA: TGTGCCAGCAGCTTAGATCTAGCCTATGAGCAGTTCTTC; CDR3 protein: CASSLDLAYEQFF
D gene: TRBD2; clone size: NA; J gene: TRBJ2-7; V gene: TRBV7-9; CDR3 DNA: TGTGCCAGCAGCCCCGCGTGGAGGGAGGGCTACGAGCAGTACTTC; CDR3 protein: CASSPAWREGYEQYF
D gene: NA; clone size: NA; J gene: TRBJ2-3; V gene: TRBV25-1; CDR3 DNA: TGTGCCAGCAGTGAATGGGGGAGAGATACGCAGTATTTT; CDR3 protein: CASSEWGRDTQYF
D gene: NA; clone size: NA; J gene: TRBJ2-5; V gene: TRBV5-4; CDR3 DNA: TGTGCCAGCAGCTTGCCGGGCATGGAGACCCAGTACTTC; CDR3 protein: CASSLPGMETQYF
D gene: NA; clone size: NA; J gene: TRBJ2-7; V gene: TRBV11-2; CDR3 DNA: TGTGCCAGCAGCCTAGTGGCGGAACAGACCTACGAGCAGTACTTC; CDR3 protein: CASSLVAEQTYEQYF
D gene: NA; clone size: NA; J gene: TRBJ1-3; V gene: TRBV27; CDR3 DNA: TGTGCCAGCTGGGGGATCTCTGGAAACACCATATATTTT; CDR3 protein: CASWGISGNTIYF
D gene: NA; clone size: NA; J gene: TRBJ2-3; V gene: TRBV23-1; CDR3 DNA: TGCGCCAGCACCAACCCTTGGCAGGCCTGCACAGATACGCAGTATTTT; CDR3 protein: CASTNPWQACTDTQYF
D gene: NA; clone size: NA; J gene: TRBJ2-2; V gene: TRBV4-3; CDR3 DNA: TGCGCCAGCAGCCAAGATCCGAGGGCGTCTTATGGCGGGGAGCTGTTTTTT; CDR3 protein: CASSQDPRASYGGELFF
D gene: NA; clone size: NA; J gene: TRBJ2-1; V gene: TRBV5-4; CDR3 DNA: TGTGCCAGCAGCTTGATCGGTGAGCAGTTCTTC; CDR3 protein: CASSLIGEQFF
D gene: TRBD2; clone size: NA; J gene: TRBJ2-1; V gene: TRBV9; CDR3 DNA: TGTGCCAGCAGCGCCGTCATGGGACTAGCGGGCAATGAGCAGTTCTTC; CDR3 protein: CASSAVMGLAGNEQFF
D gene: TRBD1; clone size: NA; J gene: TRBJ2-7; V gene: TRBV6-6; CDR3 DNA: TGTGCCAGCAGTTACTCCGGGACAGGATTTTCCGAGCAGTACTTC; CDR3 protein: CASSYSGTGFSEQYF
D gene: NA; clone size: NA; J gene: TRBJ2-1; V gene: TRBV18; CDR3 DNA: TGTGCCAGCTCACCCGGACTGATCAATGAGCAGTTCTTC; CDR3 protein: CASSPGLINEQFF
D gene: NA; clone size: NA; J gene: TRBJ2-3; V gene: TRBV5-1; CDR3 DNA: TGCGCCAGCAGCTCAAAAACTGGACGCGGCACAGATACGCAGTATTTT; CDR3 protein: CASSSKTGRGTDTQYF
D gene: TRBD2; clone size: NA; J gene: TRBJ2-7; V gene: TRBV30; CDR3 DNA: TGTGCCTGGAGACCGTGGACTAGCGGGGGATACGAGCAGTACTTC; CDR3 protein: CAWRPWTSGGYEQYF